This T cell receptor (beta chain) was sequenced for a study of control samples from healthy donors and cancer patients. Trimming cost V 6 bases and J 7 bases, with 19 bases left between them. The CDR3 is 14 residues long. Germline assignment: CDR1 SNHLY and CDR2 FYNNEI. Some clones are missing from TCRdb's copy, which holds only in-frame ones; the method was immunoSEQ multiplex PCR. The repertoire holds 63,000 or so clones, 84% seen once, with 25% to 35% in the top ten. Sequencing was performed on blood. V is TRBV2 and J is TRBJ2-7, with D possibly being TRBD2 (5 bases). The receptor comes from a middle-aged man in good health. The CDR3 loop reads CASSPGRGRQEQYF. The CDR3 DNA reads TGTGCCAGCAGCCCAGGTAGAGGGCGGCAGGAGCAGTACTTC.